The present T cell receptor (beta chain) was sequenced within a study of spatial heterogeneity in lung cancer. Whole-study findings and limits: Tracking of tumor mutation counts was seen in expanded intratumoral alpha and beta TCR counts. The recorded estimate of tumor T cell coverage is around 7% for alpha chains and about 12% for beta chains.

V trimming: 0 bases; J trimming: 3 bases; junction bases outside the gene matches: 4. Germline-derived CDR1 and CDR2 are DFQATT and SNEGSKA (reference sequence). This CDR3 has 14 amino acids. MiXCR, applied by TCRdb to the 5' RACE reads, yields one record per CDR3 protein. The repertoire consists of 9,100 or so distinct CDR3 sequences, with roughly 50% occurring once and the leading ten covering roughly 28%. This clonotype has only a few counts. The antigen is undetermined. For a library built for alpha chains, this beta chain is a stray read; little rests on its size. Documented time point: sample taken at primary tumor resection. From tumor, nontumor lung or frozen PBMC, whole RNA was taken unsorted for sequencing.

This receptor was taken from a female donor with early-stage non-small cell lung cancer. Sequencing used lung tumor tissue, obtained at surgery. This chain connects TRBV20-1 to TRBJ2-7, with 8 bases fitting TRBD1. CDR3 amino acids: CSARDGTGDYEQYF. CDR3 nucleotide sequence: TGCAGTGCTAGAGACGGGACAGGAGACTACGAGCAGTACTTC.